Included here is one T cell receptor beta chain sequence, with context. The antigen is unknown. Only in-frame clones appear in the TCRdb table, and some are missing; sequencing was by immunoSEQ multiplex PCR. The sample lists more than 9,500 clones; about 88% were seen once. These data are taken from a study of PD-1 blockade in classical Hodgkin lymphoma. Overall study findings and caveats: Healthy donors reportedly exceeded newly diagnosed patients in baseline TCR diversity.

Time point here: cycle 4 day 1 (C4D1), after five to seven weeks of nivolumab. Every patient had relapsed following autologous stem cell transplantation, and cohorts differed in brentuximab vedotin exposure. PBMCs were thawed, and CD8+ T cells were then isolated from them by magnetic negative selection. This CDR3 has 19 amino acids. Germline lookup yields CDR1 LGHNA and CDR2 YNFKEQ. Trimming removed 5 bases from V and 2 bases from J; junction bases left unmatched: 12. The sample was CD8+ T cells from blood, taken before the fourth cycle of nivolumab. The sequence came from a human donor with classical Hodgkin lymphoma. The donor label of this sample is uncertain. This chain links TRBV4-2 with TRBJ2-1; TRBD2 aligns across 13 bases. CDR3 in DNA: TGTGCCAGCAGCTACGGACTAGCGGGAGATTTAGTAACCTACAATGAGCAGTTCTTC. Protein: CASSYGLAGDLVTYNEQFF.